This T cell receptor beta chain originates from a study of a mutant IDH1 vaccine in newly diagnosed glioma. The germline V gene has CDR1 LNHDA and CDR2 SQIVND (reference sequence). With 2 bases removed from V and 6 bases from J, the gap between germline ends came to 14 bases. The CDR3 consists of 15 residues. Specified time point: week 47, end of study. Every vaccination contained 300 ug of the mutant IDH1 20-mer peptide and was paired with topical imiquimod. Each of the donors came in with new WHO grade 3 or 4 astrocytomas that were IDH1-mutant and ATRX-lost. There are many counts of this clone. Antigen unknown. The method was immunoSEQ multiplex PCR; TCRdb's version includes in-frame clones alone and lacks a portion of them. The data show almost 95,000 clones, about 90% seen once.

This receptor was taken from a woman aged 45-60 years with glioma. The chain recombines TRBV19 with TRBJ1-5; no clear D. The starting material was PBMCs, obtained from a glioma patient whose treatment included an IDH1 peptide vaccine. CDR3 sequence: CASSINSAGGQPQHF. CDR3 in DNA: TGTGCCAGTAGTATAAATTCCGCGGGAGGTCAGCCCCAGCATTTT.